The clone carrying this T cell receptor beta chain was counted a few times. Antigen specificity is unknown. The CDR3 length is 14 residues. Germline assignment: CDR1 SGHRS and CDR2 YFSETQ. V dropped 2 bases and J dropped 8 bases, with 13 bases sitting between them. RNA was extracted and reverse transcribed into cDNA as the sequencing template. Profiling relied on immunoSEQ multiplex PCR, and the TCRdb table lists in-frame clones only, not all of them. The sample shows 90,000 or so clones, about 44% of them seen only once. Treatment here: oral pan-JAK inhibitor, 5-10 mg twice daily. This sample stems from a study of CD8+ T cells in alopecia areata. Whole-study context: Administration of oral tofacitinib to treated patients was at 5 to 10 mg twice daily. Tofacitinib was given for 6 to 18 months, then stopped for 6 months. Among treated patients, severity was scored by affected scalp area percentage.

Broader study findings: Lesional scalp, notably in alopecia totalis/universalis, had clonality above that of normal scalp.

The source material was CD8+ T cells sorted from blood, sampled at week 24, from a patient treated with tofacitinib. The receptor comes from a human donor with alopecia areata. The chain has TRBV5-1 and TRBJ1-4, with D perhaps matching TRBD1 (6 bases). CDR3 amino acids: CASSFTGPGEKLFF. The CDR3 DNA sequence: TGCGCCAGCAGCTTCACAGGGCCGGGGGAAAAACTGTTTTTT.